Reported below is one T cell receptor (beta chain). This record belongs to a study of blood T cell repertoires in COVID-19. Overall study: Sites across the United States, Italy and Spain contributed samples from acute and convalescent COVID-19. T cells, B-cell-depleted T cells, or PBMCs provided the cDNA or gDNA that served as material.

Study processing details: Amplification of reference gene primers provided the estimated nucleated cell counts. Sequencing was performed with immunoSEQ multiplex PCR; in TCRdb, only in-frame clones are kept and a portion is missing. The V and J calls and clone size are taken from that table; D and trimming were inferred from the DNA. The sample gives roughly 64,000 clones, 84% of which show up once; approximately 5.6% is in the top ten. Germline values: CDR1 ENHRY, CDR2 SYGVKD. The J segment lost 0 bases and the V segment lost 5 bases, leaving 14 bases of the junction unmatched. The CDR3 length is 19 residues.

Sequenced input: peripheral blood. V is TRBV10-3 and J is TRBJ2-2; 8 nucleotides match TRBD1. The receptor's source is a woman in her sixties with acute or convalescent COVID-19. The CDR3 DNA is TGTGCCATCAGTATGCCCACCGGGACAGGCGTCCCGAACACCGGGGAGCTGTTTTTT. Its protein is CAISMPTGTGVPNTGELFF.